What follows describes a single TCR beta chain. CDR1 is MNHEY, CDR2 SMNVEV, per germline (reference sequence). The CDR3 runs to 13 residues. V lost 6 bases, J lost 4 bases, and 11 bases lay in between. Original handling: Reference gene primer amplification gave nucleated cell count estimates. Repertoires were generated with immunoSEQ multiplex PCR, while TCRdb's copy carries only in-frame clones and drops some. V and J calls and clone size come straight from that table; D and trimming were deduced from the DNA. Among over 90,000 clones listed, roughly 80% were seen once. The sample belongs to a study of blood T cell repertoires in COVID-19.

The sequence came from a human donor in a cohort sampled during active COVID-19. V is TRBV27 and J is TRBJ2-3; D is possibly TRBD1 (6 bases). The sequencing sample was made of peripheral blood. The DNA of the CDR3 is TGTGCCAGCAGGTCTACAGGGCCAGATACGCAGTATTTT. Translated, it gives CASRSTGPDTQYF.